Listed here are 9 T cell receptor beta chains from one sample, sequenced in a study of cytomegalovirus exposure and HLA in healthy donors. Some clones are missing from TCRdb's copy, which holds only in-frame ones; the method was immunoSEQ multiplex PCR. Of 250,000 to 400,000 clones listed, approximately 86% are singletons. The sample consisted of PBMCs. All receptors derive from a man aged 25 to 40 in good health and CMV-seronegative.

V gene TRBV15 combines with J gene TRBJ2-6; 7 nucleotides line up with TRBD1. Germline CDR1 is LNHNV and CDR2 is YYDKDF (reference sequence). The CDR3 spans 17 residues. The V segment lost 1 base and the J segment 0 bases; nucleotides outside the gene matches: 3. CDR3 sequence reads: CATSRVTGDSGANVLTF. The CDR3 nucleotides are TGTGCCACCAGCAGAGTAACAGGGGACTCTGGGGCCAACGTCCTGACTTTC.

V is TRBV5-1 and J is TRBJ2-3; perhaps TRBD1 as D (5 bases). V dropped 0 bases and J dropped 2 bases, with 7 bases sitting between them. The CDR3 loop spans 14 amino acids. Looked up from germline, CDR1 is SGHRS and CDR2 is YFSETQ. The chain's CDR3 is CASSLGTPTDTQYF. The DNA for the CDR3 is TGCGCCAGCAGCTTGGGGACACCCACAGATACGCAGTATTTT.

This chain links TRBV5-1 with TRBJ1-1; 8 bases agree with TRBD1. The CDR3 length is 15 residues. The V gene end was trimmed by 3 bases and the J gene end by 11 bases; junction bases not matched to a gene: 15. Germline V gene sequence: CDR1 SGHRS, CDR2 YFSETQ. The CDR3 is CASSSRTGTAAVAFF. The CDR3 nucleotides read TGCGCCAGCAGCTCCCGGACAGGGACAGCTGCAGTGGCTTTCTTT.

This sequence joins TRBV7-2 and TRBJ2-7; 11 bases fit TRBD2. After removal of 3 bases from V and 1 base from J, the junction contained 2 bases not matched to a gene. Germline V gives CDR1 SGHTA, CDR2 FQGNSA. There are 15 residues in the CDR3. CDR3 in DNA: TGTGCCAGCAGCTTGTCTAGCGGGGGGTCCTACGAGCAGTACTTC. It yields the protein CASSLSSGGSYEQYF.

The gene calls are TRBV5-1 and TRBJ2-7; 7 positions agree with TRBD2. The CDR3 runs 15 residues. From germline, CDR1 is SGHRS and CDR2 YFSETQ. V lost 1 base, J lost 0 bases, and 4 bases stayed unmatched. CDR3 nucleotide sequence: TGCGCCAGCAGCTTGCGAGCGGGGAGCTCCTACGAGCAGTACTTC. This gives the protein CASSLRAGSSYEQYF.

The chain couples TRBV27 to TRBJ1-1; 7 positions agree with TRBD1. The germline V gene has CDR1 MNHEY and CDR2 SMNVEV (reference sequence). J gave up 1 base and V 3 bases, and 5 bases lay outside the gene matches. The CDR3 is 15 amino acids. CDR3 coding DNA: TGTGCCAGCAGTTTCTTAGGGGGCCCGAACACTGAAGCTTTCTTT. This encodes CASSFLGGPNTEAFF.

This chain connects TRBV7-8 to TRBJ2-1; D perhaps matches TRBD1 (7 bases). Trimming took 5 bases from V and 8 from J, leaving 19 bases between them. The germline gives CDR1 SGHVS, CDR2 FQNEAQ. This CDR3 comprises 15 residues. CDR3 nucleotide sequence: TGTGCCAGCAGCGTCATCGGCAGGGGGGACGATGAGCAGTTCTTC. The encoded protein is CASSVIGRGDDEQFF.

The count of this clone is one. The identical CDR3 is also encoded by other nucleotide sequences in the sample. The V and J genes are TRBV5-4 and TRBJ1-1, with D perhaps TRBD1 (5 bases). Germline assignment: CDR1 SGHNT and CDR2 YYREEE (reference sequence). The CDR3 spans 13 residues. V was clipped by 1 base and J by 2 bases, with 6 bases between them. The CDR3 DNA is TGTGCCAGCAGCTTGAGGGGAAACACTGAAGCTTTCTTT. It translates to CASSLRGNTEAFF.

The chain employs TRBV14 and TRBJ2-1; 9 positions agree with TRBD2. Per germline, CDR1 SGHDN and CDR2 FVKESK. The V segment lost 3 bases and the J segment 4 bases; nucleotides outside the gene matches: 7. The CDR3 length is 16 residues. The CDR3 sequence is CASSHIGLAQYNEQFF. As DNA, the CDR3 is TGTGCCAGCAGCCATATCGGACTAGCGCAGTACAATGAGCAGTTCTTC. Filled out from reference TRBV14 and TRBJ2-1, the complete variable domain reads EAGVTQFPSHSVIEKGQTVTLRCDPISGHDNLYWYRRVMGKEIKFLLHFVKESKQDESGMPNNRFLAERTGGTYSTLKVQPAELEDSGVYFCASSHIGLAQYNEQFFGPGTRLTVL.